The present T cell receptor (beta chain) was sequenced within a study of shared clonotypes between healthy human individuals. Splitting the CD4+ cells yielded a CD45RA+ naive subset and a CD45RA-negative memory subset. Only in-frame clones appear in the TCRdb table, and some are missing; sequencing was by immunoSEQ multiplex PCR. Of about 2.5 million clones in the sample, around 92% were seen once. This sequence was found in a man aged 18 to 29 in good health. Some clones in this sample may be carry-over from other donors' samples. Sequences were obtained from naive CD4+ T cells from PBMCs. The subset: CD45RA+ positively selected.

DNA of the CDR3: TGTGCCAGCAGCGCACAGGGAGTTGGCACAGATACGCAGTATTTT. It specifies CASSAQGVGTDTQYF. The chain is built from TRBV7-2 and TRBJ2-3, with D maybe TRBD1 (6 bases). The CDR3 is 15 amino acids. Trimming removed 5 bases at V and 1 base at J, with 13 bases between. Germline V lookup: CDR1 SGHTA, CDR2 FQGNSA.